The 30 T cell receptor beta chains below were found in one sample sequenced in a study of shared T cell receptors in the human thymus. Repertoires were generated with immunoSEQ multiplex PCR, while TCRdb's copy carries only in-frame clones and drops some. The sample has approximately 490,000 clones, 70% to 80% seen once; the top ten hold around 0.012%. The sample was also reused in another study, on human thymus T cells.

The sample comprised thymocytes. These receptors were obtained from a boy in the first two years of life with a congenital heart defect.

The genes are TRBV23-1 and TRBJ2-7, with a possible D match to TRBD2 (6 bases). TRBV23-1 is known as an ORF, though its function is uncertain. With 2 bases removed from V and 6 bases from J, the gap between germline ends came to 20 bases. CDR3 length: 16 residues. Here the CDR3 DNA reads TGCGCCAGCAGTCAAAGTTCGCGGAGGGCCGGGGGCGAGCAGTACTTC. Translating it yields CASSQSSRRAGGEQYF.

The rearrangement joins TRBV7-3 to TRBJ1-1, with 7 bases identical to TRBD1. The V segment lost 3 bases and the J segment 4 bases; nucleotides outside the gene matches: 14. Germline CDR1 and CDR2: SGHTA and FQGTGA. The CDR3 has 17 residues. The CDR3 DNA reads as TGTGCCAGCAGCTTTCCCCAATACAGGGGTTGGGGCACTGAAGCTTTCTTT. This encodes CASSFPQYRGWGTEAFF.

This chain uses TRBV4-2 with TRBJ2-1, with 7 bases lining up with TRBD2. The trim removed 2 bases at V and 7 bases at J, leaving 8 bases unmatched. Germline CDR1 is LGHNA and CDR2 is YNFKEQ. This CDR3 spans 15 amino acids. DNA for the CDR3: TGTGCCAGCAGCCAACCCACCCATAGCGGGAATGAGCAGTTCTTC. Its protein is CASSQPTHSGNEQFF.

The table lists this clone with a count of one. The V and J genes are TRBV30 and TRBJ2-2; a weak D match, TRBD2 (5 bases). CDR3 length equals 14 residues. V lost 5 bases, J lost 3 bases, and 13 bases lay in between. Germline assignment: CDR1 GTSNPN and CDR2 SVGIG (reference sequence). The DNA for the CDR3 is TGTGCCTGGGCCTTTAGCGAGGACACCGGGGAGCTGTTTTTT. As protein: CAWAFSEDTGELFF.

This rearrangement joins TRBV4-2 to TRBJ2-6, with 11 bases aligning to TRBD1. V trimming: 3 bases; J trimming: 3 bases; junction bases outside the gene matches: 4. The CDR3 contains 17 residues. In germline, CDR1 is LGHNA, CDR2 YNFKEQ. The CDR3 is CASSQDRGQRGANVLTF. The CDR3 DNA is TGTGCCAGCAGCCAGGACAGGGGGCAGCGTGGGGCCAACGTCCTGACTTTC.

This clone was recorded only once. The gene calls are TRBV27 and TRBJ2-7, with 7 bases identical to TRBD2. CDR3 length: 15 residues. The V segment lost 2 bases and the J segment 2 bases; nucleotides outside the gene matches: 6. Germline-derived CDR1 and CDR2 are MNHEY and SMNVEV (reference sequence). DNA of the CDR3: TGTGCCAGCAGTTTAGCGGGAGCGTCTACCTACGAGCAGTACTTC. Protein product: CASSLAGASTYEQYF.

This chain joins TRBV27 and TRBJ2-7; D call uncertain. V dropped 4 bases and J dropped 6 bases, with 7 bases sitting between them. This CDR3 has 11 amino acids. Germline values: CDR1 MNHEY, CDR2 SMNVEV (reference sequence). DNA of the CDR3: TGTGCCAGCAGTTCCCCCCTCGAGCAGTACTTC. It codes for CASSSPLEQYF.

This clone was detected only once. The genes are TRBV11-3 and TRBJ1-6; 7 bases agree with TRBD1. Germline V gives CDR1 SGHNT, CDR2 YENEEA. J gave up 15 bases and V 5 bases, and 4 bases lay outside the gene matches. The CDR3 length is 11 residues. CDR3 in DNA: TGTGCCAGCAGCACAGGACAGGACCTCCACTTT. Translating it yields CASSTGQDLHF.

The CDR3 sequence is CASSIGQGEAFF. The CDR3 coding sequence is TGTGCCAGTAGTATAGGCCAGGGTGAAGCTTTCTTT. The chain carries TRBV19 and TRBJ1-1; D is perhaps TRBD1 (5 bases). The germline gives CDR1 LNHDA, CDR2 SQIVND (reference sequence). Trimming removed 1 base from V and 7 bases from J, with 7 bases in between. The CDR3 length is 12 residues.

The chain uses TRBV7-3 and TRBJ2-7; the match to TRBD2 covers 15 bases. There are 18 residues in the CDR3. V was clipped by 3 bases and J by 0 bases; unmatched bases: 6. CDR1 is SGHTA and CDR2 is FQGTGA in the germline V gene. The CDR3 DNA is TGTGCCAGCAGCTTCGGACTAGCGGGAGGGACTCGCTCCTACGAGCAGTACTTC. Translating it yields CASSFGLAGGTRSYEQYF.

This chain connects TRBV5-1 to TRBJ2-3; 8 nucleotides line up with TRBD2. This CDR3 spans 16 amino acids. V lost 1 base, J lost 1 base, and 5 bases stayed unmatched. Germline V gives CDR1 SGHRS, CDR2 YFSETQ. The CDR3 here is CASSLKRREGTDTQYF. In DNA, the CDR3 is TGCGCCAGCAGCTTGAAGAGGCGGGAGGGCACAGATACGCAGTATTTT.

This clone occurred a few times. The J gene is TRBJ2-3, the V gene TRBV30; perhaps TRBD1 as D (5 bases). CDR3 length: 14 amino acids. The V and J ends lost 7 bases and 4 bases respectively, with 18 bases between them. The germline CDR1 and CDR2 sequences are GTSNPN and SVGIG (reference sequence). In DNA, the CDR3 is TGTGCCTTCTCCGGAACAGGTTTTTCAGATACGCAGTATTTT. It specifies CAFSGTGFSDTQYF.

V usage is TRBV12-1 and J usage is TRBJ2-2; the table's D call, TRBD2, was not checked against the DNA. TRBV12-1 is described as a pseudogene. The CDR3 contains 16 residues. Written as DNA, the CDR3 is TGTGCCAGCAGCTTAAGGACTAGCCCGTACACCGGGGAGCTGTTTTTT. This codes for CASSLRTSPYTGELFF.

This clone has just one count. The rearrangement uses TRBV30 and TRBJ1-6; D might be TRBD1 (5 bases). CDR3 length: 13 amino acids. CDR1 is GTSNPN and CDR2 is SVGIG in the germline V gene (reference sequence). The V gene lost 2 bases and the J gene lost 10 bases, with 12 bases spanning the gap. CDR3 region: CAWSSGPRSPLHF. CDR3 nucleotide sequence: TGTGCCTGGAGTTCAGGGCCCAGATCACCCCTCCACTTT.

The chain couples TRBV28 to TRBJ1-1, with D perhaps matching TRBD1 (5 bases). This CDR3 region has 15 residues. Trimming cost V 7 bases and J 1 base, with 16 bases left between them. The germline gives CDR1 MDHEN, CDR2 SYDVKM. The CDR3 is CASIHPGTENTEAFF. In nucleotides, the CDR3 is TGTGCCAGCATTCATCCCGGGACTGAGAACACTGAAGCTTTCTTT.

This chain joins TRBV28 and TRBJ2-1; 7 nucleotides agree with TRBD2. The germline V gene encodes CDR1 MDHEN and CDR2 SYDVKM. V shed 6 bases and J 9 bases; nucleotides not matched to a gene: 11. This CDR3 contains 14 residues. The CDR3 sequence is CASSRGGLWSEQFF. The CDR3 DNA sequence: TGTGCCAGCAGCCGGGGAGGGCTTTGGAGTGAGCAGTTCTTC.

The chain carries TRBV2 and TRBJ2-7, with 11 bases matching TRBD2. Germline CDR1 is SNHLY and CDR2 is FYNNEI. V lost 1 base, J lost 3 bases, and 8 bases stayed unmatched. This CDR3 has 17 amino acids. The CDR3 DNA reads TGTGCCAGCAGTGAAGACCTTAGCGGGAGGGCCAGCTACGAGCAGTACTTC. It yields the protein CASSEDLSGRASYEQYF. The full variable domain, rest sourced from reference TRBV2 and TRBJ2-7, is EPEVTQTPSHQVTQMGQEVILRCVPISNHLYFYWYRQILGQKVEFLVSFYNNEISEKSEIFDDQFSVERPDGSNFTLKIRSTKLEDSAMYFCASSEDLSGRASYEQYFGPGTRLTVT.

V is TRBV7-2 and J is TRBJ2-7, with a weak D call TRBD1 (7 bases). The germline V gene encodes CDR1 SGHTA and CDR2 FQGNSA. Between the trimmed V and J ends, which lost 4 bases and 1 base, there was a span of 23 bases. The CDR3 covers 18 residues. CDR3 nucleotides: TGTGCCAGCAGCTCCGAAGGGCGGGACAGCCTCCATTCCTACGAGCAGTACTTC. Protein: CASSSEGRDSLHSYEQYF.

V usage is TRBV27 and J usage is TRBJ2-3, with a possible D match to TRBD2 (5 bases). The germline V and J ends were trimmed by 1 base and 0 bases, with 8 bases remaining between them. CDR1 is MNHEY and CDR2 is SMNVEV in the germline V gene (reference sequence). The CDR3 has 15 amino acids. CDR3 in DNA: TGTGCCAGCAGTTTATATAGGACTAGCACAGATACGCAGTATTTT. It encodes CASSLYRTSTDTQYF.

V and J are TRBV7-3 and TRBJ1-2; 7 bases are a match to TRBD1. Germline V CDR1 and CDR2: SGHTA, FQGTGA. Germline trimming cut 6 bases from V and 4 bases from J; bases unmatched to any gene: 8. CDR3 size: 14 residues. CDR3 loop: CASRQNDRAYGYTF. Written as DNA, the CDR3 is TGTGCCAGCAGACAGAACGACAGGGCCTATGGCTACACCTTC.

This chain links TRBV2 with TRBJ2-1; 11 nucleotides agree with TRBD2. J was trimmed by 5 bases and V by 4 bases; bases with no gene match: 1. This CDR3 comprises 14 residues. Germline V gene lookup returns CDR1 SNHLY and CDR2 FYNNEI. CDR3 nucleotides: TGTGCCAGCAGTGTGGGACTAGCGGACAATGAGCAGTTCTTC. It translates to CASSVGLADNEQFF.

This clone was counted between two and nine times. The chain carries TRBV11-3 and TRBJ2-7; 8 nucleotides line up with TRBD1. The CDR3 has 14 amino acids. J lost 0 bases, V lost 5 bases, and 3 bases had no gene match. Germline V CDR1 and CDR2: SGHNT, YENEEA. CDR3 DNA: TGTGCCAGCAGCGGCAGGGGGCCCTCCTACGAGCAGTACTTC. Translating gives CASSGRGPSYEQYF.

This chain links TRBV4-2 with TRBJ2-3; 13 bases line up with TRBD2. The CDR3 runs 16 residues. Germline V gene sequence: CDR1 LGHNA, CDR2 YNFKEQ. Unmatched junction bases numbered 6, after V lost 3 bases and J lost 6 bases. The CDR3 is CASSQRGLAGMDTQYF. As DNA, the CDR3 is TGTGCCAGCAGCCAGAGGGGACTAGCGGGAATGGATACGCAGTATTTT.

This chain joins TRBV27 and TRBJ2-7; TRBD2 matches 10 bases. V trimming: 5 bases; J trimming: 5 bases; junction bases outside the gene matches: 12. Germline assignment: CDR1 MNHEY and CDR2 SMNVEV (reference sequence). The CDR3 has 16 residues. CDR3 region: CASSGDVAGGGNEQYF. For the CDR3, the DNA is TGTGCCAGCAGTGGGGACGTAGCGGGAGGCGGGAACGAGCAGTACTTC.

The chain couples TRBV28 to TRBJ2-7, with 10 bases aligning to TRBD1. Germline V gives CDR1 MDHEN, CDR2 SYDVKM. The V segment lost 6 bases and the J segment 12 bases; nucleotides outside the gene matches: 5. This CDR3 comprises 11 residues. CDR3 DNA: TGTGCCAGCAGGTACCGGGACAGGGGGTACTTC. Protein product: CASRYRDRGYF.

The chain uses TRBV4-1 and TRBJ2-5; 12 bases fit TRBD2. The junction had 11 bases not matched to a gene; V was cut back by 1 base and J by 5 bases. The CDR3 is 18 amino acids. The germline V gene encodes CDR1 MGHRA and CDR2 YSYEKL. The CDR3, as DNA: TGCGCCAGCAGCCAAGGGGAGGCTAGCGGGAGGGCACGGGAGACCCAGTACTTC. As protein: CASSQGEASGRARETQYF.

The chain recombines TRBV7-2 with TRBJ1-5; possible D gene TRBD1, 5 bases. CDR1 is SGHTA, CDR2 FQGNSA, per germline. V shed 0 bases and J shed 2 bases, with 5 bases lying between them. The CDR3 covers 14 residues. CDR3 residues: CASSLARGNQPQHF. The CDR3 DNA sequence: TGTGCCAGCAGCTTAGCCAGGGGCAATCAGCCCCAGCATTTT.

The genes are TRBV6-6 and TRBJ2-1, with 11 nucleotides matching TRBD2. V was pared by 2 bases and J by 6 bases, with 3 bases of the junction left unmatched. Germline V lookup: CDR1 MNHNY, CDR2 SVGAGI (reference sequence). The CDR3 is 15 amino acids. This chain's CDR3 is CASSYVLAGGNEQFF. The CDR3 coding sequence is TGTGCCAGCAGTTACGTCCTAGCGGGAGGCAATGAGCAGTTCTTC.

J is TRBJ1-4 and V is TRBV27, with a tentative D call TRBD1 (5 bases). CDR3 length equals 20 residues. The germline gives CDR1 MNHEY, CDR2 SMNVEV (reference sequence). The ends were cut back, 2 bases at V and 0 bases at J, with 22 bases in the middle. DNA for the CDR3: TGTGCCAGCAGTTTAGGACCCGGAGGGGCCCGCGGGGCAACTAATGAAAAACTGTTTTTT. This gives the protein CASSLGPGGARGATNEKLFF.

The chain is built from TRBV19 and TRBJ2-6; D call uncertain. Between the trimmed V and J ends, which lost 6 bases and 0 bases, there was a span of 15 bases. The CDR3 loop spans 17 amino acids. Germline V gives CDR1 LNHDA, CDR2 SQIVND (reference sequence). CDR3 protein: CASSYKRRSSGANVLTF. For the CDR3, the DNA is TGTGCCAGTAGCTACAAACGACGGAGCTCTGGGGCCAACGTCCTGACTTTC.